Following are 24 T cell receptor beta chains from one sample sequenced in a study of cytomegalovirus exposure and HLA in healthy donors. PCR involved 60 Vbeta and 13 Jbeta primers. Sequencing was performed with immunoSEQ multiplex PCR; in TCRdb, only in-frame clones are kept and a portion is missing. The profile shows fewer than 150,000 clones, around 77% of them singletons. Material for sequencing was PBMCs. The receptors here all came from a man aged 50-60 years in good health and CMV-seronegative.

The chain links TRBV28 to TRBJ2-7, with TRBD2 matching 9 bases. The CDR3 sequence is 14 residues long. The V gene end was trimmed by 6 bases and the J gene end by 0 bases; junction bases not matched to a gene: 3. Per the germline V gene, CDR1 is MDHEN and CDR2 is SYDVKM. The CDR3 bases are TGTGCCAGCAGACTAGCGGGCATCTCCTACGAGCAGTACTTC. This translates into CASRLAGISYEQYF.

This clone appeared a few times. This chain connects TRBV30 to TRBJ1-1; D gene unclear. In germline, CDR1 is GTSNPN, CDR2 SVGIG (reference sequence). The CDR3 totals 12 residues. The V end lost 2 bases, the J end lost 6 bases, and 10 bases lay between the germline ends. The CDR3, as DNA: TGTGCCTGGAGTCCCCGTGCGCCTGAAGCTTTCTTT. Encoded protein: CAWSPRAPEAFF.

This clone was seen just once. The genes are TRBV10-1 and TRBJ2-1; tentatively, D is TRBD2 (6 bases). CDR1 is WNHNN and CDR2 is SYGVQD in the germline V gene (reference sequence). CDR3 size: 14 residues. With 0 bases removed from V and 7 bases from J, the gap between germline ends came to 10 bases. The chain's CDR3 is CASSESDYRNEQFF. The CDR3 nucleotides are TGCGCCAGCAGTGAGTCGGACTATAGGAATGAGCAGTTCTTC.

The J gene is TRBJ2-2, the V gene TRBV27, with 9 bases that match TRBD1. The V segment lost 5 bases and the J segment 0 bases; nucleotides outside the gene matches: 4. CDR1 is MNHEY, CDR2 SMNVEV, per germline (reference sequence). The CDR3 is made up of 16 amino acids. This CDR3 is CASSPRDRANTGELFF. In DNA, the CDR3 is TGTGCCAGCAGTCCCAGGGACAGGGCGAACACCGGGGAGCTGTTTTTT.

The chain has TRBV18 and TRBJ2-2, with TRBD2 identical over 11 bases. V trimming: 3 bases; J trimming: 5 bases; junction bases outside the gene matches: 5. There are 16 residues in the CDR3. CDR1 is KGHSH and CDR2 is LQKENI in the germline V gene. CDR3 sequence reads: CASSPATSGITGELFF. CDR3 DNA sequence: TGTGCCAGCTCACCGGCGACTAGCGGGATAACCGGGGAGCTGTTTTTT.

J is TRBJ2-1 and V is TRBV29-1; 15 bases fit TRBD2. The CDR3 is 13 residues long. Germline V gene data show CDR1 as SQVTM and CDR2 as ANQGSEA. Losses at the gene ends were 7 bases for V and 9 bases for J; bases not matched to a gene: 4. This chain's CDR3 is CSGGLAGGIEQFF. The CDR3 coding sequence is TGCAGCGGGGGACTAGCGGGAGGAATTGAGCAGTTCTTC.

The CDR3 region is CAWSAKIGTGGNQPQHF. The CDR3 region has the DNA TGTGCCTGGAGTGCTAAAATCGGGACAGGGGGCAATCAGCCCCAGCATTTT. This rearrangement joins TRBV30 to TRBJ1-5; 10 nucleotides align to TRBD1. Trimming took 1 base from V and 2 from J; bases not matched to a gene: 8. Germline assignment: CDR1 GTSNPN and CDR2 SVGIG (reference sequence). The CDR3 length is 17 residues.

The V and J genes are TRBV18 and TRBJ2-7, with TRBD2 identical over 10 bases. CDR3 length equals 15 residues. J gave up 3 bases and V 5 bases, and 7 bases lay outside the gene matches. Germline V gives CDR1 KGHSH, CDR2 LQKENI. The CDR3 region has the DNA TGTGCCAGCTCAGTATCTAGCGGGAGCCTCTACGAGCAGTACTTC. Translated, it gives CASSVSSGSLYEQYF.

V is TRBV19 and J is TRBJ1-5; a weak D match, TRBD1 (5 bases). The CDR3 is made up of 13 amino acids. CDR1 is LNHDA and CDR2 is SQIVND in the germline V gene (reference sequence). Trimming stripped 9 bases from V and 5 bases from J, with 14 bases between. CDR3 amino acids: CASRRQLDQPQHF. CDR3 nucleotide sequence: TGTGCCAGCAGGAGACAGTTGGATCAGCCCCAGCATTTT. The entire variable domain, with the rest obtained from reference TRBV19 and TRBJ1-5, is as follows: DGGITQSPKYLFRKEGQNVTLSCEQNLNHDAMYWYRQDPGQGLRLIYYSQIVNDFQKGDIAEGYSVSREKKESFPLTVTSAQKNPTAFYLCASRRQLDQPQHFGDGTRLSIL.

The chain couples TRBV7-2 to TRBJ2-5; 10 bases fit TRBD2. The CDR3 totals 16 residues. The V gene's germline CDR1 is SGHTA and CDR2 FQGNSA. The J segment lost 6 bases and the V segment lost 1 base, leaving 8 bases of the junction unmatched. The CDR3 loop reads CASSLGGLAVGQTQYF. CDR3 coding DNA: TGTGCCAGCAGCTTAGGAGGACTAGCGGTGGGTCAGACCCAGTACTTC.

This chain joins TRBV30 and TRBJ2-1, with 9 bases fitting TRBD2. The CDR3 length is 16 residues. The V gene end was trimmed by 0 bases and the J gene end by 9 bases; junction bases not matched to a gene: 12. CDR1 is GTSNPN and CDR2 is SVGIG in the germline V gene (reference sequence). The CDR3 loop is CAWSVPFGGGRGEQFF. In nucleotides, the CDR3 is TGTGCCTGGAGTGTACCCTTTGGGGGCGGGAGGGGTGAGCAGTTCTTC.

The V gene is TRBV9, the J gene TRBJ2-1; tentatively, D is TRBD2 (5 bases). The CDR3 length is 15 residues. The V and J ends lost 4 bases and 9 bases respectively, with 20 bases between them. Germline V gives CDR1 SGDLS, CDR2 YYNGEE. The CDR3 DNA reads TGTGCCAGCAGCCCAAGGGCTAGCAGGCGCGGTGAGCAGTTCTTC. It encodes CASSPRASRRGEQFF.

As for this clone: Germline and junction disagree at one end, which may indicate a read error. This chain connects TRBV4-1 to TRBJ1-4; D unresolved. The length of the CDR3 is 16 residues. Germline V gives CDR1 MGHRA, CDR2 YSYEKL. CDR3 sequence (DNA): TGCGCCAACAGCCAAGATCCGGGAGCAGTTAATGAAAAACTGTTTTTT. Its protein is CANSQDPGAVNEKLFF.

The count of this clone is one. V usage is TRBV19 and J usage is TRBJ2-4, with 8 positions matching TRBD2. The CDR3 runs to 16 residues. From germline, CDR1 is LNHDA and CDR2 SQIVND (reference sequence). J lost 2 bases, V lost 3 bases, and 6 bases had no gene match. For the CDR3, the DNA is TGTGCCAGTAGTATGGCGGGGGGCTATTCCAAAAACATTCAGTACTTC. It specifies CASSMAGGYSKNIQYF.

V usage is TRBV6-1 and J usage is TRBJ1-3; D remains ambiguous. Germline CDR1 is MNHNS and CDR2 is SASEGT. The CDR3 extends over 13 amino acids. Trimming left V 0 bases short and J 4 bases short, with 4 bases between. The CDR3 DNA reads TGTGCCAGCAGTGAAGCGAGGGGAAACACCATATATTTT. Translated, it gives CASSEARGNTIYF.

CDR3 sequence reads: CASSPRTGEEKLFF. The CDR3 DNA reads TGTGCCAGCAGCCCACGGACAGGAGAGGAAAAACTGTTTTTT. V usage is TRBV7-9 and J usage is TRBJ1-4, with TRBD1 identical over 7 bases. The germline V gene encodes CDR1 SEHNR and CDR2 FQNEAQ (reference sequence). The CDR3 runs 14 residues. V lost 5 bases and J lost 8; bases outside the gene matches: 8.

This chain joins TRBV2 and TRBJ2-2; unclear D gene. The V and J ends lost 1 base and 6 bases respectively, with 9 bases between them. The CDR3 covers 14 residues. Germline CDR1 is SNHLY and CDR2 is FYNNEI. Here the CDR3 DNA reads TGTGCCAGCAGTGAAGAGTCCCCGGCCGGGGAGCTGTTTTTT. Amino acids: CASSEESPAGELFF.

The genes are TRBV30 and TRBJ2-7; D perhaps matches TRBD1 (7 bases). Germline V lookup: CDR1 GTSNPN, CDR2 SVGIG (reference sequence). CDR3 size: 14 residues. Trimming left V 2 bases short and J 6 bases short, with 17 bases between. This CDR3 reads CAWSSLRGAGEQYF. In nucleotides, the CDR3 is TGTGCCTGGAGTTCTCTCAGGGGGGCGGGCGAGCAGTACTTC. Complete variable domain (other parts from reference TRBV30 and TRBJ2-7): SQTIHQWPATLVQPVGSPLSLECTVEGTSNPNLYWYRQAAGRGLQLLFYSVGIGQISSEVPQNLSASRPQDRQFILSSKKLLLSDSGFYLCAWSSLRGAGEQYFGPGTRLTVT.

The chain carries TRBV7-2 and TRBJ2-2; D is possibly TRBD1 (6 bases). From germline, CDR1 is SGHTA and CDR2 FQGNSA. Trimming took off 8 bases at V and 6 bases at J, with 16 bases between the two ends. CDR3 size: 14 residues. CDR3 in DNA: TGTGCCAGCGGCCGGGACACCGTCTCCGGGGAGCTGTTTTTT. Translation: CASGRDTVSGELFF. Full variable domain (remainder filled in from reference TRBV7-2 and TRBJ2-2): GAGVSQSPSNKVTEKGKDVELRCDPISGHTALYWYRQSLGQGLEFLIYFQGNSAPDKSGLPSDRFSAERTGGSVSTLTIQRTQQEDSAVYLCASGRDTVSGELFFGEGSRLTVL.

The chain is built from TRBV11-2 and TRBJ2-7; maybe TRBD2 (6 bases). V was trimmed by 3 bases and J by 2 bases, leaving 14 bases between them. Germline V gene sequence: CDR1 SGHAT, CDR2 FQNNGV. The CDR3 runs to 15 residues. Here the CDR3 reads CASSFGASDPYEQYF. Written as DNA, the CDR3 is TGTGCCAGCAGCTTTGGCGCTAGCGACCCCTACGAGCAGTACTTC. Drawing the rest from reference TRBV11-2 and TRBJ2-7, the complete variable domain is EAGVAQSPRYKIIEKRQSVAFWCNPISGHATLYWYQQILGQGPKLLIQFQNNGVVDDSQLPKDRFSAERLKGVDSTLKIQPAKLEDSAVYLCASSFGASDPYEQYFGPGTRLTVT.

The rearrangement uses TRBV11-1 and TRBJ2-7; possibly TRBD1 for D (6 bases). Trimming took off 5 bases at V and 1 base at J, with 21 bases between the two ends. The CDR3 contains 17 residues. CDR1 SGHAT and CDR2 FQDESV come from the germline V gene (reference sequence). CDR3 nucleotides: TGTGCCAGCAGCCAAATCTTAGGGGGATTCCAGTCCTACGAGCAGTACTTC. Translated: CASSQILGGFQSYEQYF.

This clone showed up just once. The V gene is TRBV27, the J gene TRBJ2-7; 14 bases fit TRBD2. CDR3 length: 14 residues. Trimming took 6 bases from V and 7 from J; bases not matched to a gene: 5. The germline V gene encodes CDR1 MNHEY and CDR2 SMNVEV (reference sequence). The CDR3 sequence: CASRSGTSGREQYF. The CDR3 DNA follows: TGTGCCAGCAGGTCGGGGACTAGCGGGAGAGAGCAGTACTTC.

Written as DNA, the CDR3 is TGTGCCAGCAGCGTAGCCGGGGATGGAAACACCATATATTTT. Translation gives CASSVAGDGNTIYF. The genes are TRBV9 and TRBJ1-3; no clear D gene. The CDR3 contains 14 residues. Germline CDR1 and CDR2: SGDLS and YYNGEE. V lost 0 bases, J lost 3 bases, and 7 bases lay in between. Looking up the rest from reference TRBV9 and TRBJ1-3 gives the full variable domain: DSGVTQTPKHLITATGQRVTLRCSPRSGDLSVYWYQQSLDQGLQFLIQYYNGEERAKGNILERFSAQQFPDLHSELNLSSLELGDSALYFCASSVAGDGNTIYFGEGSWLTVV.

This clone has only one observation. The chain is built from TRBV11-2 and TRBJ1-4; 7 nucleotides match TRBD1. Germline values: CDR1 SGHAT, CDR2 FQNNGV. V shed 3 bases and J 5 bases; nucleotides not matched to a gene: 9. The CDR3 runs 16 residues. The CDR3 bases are TGTGCCAGCAGCTTCACAGGGGCCCCCAACAATGAAAAACTGTTTTTT. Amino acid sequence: CASSFTGAPNNEKLFF. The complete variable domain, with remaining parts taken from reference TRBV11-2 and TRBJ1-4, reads EAGVAQSPRYKIIEKRQSVAFWCNPISGHATLYWYQQILGQGPKLLIQFQNNGVVDDSQLPKDRFSAERLKGVDSTLKIQPAKLEDSAVYLCASSFTGAPNNEKLFFGSGTQLSVL.